This TCR beta chain was sequenced during a study of early T cells in non-severe SARS-CoV-2 infection. Whole-study results and caveats: Private and CD4 specificities were missed by VDJdb matching, skewed to anti-spike CD8.

TCRdb used MiXCR to reprocess the 5' RACE reads, holding one entry per CDR3 protein. Here the sample spans around 82,000 distinct CDR3 sequences, approximately 15% being singletons. V was trimmed by 0 bases and J by 0 bases, leaving 3 bases between them. The CDR3 consists of 15 residues. CDR1 and CDR2 (germline): MGHRA, YSYEKL. This clonotype appeared many times. No antigen is known for it. This receptor was obtained from an adult who was a healthcare worker with PCR-confirmed SARS-CoV-2 infection or an uninfected control (not recorded which). This chain connects TRBV4-1 to TRBJ2-6; no clear D gene. The source material was whole blood. This CDR3 reads CASSQDNSGANVLTF. The CDR3 DNA is TGCGCCAGCAGCCAAGATAACTCTGGGGCCAACGTCCTGACTTTC.